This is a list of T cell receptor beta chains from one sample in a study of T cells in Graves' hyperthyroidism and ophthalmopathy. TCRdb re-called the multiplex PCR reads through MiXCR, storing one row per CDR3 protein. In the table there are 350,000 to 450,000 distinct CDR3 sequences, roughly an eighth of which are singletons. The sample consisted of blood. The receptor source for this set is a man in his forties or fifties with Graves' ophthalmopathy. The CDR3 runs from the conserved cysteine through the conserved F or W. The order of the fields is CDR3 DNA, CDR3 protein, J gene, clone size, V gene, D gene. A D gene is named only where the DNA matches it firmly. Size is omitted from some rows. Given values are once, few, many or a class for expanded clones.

DNA: TGTGCCAGCAGCTCTGGGACTACCCCAGGCATTCAGTACTTC; CDR3: CASSSGTTPGIQYF; J: TRBJ2-4; size: many; V: TRBV7-3; D: TRBD2
DNA: TGTGCCAGCAGCTCTCTCGCAGGGTTAAAGACCCAGTACTTC; CDR3: CASSSLAGLKTQYF; J: TRBJ2-5; size: -; V: TRBV7-6; D: -
DNA: TGCAGCGTTGAAAGGCAGGGCAACACCGGGGAGCTGTTTTTT; CDR3: CSVERQGNTGELFF; J: TRBJ2-2; size: few; V: TRBV29-1; D: -
DNA: TGTGCCAGTAGTTGGCGACAGGGCCGAGGGCAAGAGGCCCAGTACTTC; CDR3: CASSWRQGRGQEAQYF; J: TRBJ2-5; size: once; V: TRBV19; D: TRBD1
DNA: TGCAGTGCCGTAGAAGCAACAGGGAACACCGGGGAGCTGTTTTTT; CDR3: CSAVEATGNTGELFF; J: TRBJ2-2; size: few; V: TRBV20-1; D: -
DNA: TGTGCCAGCAACCGGGGTTATAATTCACCCCTCCACTTT; CDR3: CASNRGYNSPLHF; J: TRBJ1-6; size: -; V: TRBV12-3/TRBV12-4; D: -
DNA: TGTGCCAGCAGCCGAAAACTAGCGGGAGGGTACGAGCAGTACTTC; CDR3: CASSRKLAGGYEQYF; J: TRBJ2-7; size: many; V: TRBV7-8; D: TRBD2
DNA: TGTGCCAGCAGGGGGACAGGGAAGCTCTATGGCTACACCTTC; CDR3: CASRGTGKLYGYTF; J: TRBJ1-2; size: -; V: TRBV27; D: TRBD1
DNA: TGTGCCAGCAGTTTGGAGGGGCTAAACACTGAAGCTTTCTTT; CDR3: CASSLEGLNTEAFF; J: TRBJ1-1; size: many; V: TRBV27; D: -
DNA: TGCGCCAGCAGCAAACCGGGGGATGAGCAGTTCTTC; CDR3: CASSKPGDEQFF; J: TRBJ2-1; size: many; V: TRBV5-1; D: -
DNA: TGTGCCAGCAGTGTCGGGACAGGGGTTTTTGGCGGCAATCAGCCCCAGCATTTT; CDR3: CASSVGTGVFGGNQPQHF; J: TRBJ1-5; size: -; V: TRBV6-2/TRBV6-3; D: TRBD1